The present entry profiles one T cell receptor beta chain with its context. Authors' data handling: Quantification of nucleated cells was approximated via reference gene primer amplification. Measured with immunoSEQ multiplex PCR; TCRdb has only the in-frame clones, and not every one. V, J and clone size were drawn from that table, and D and trimming were deduced from the DNA. The sample consists of just over 150,000 clones, around 80% of them appearing once. This sample is part of a study of blood T cell repertoires in COVID-19. Study details: From the United States, Italy and Spain came samples of acute and convalescent COVID-19. PBMCs, B-cell-depleted T cells, or T cells provided the cDNA or gDNA that made up the material.

With V trimmed by 7 bases and J by 1 base, 10 bases remained unmatched. This CDR3 region has 18 residues. This chain links TRBV5-3 with TRBJ2-3, with TRBD2 identical over 15 bases. TRBV5-3 is placed among ORFs of uncertain function. Sequenced input: peripheral blood. This TCR derives from an elderly woman with acute or convalescent COVID-19. CDR3 sequence (DNA): TGTGCCAGACCCCGGGGACTAGCGGGAGGTTCTGGCACAGATACGCAGTATTTT. Translated: CARPRGLAGGSGTDTQYF.